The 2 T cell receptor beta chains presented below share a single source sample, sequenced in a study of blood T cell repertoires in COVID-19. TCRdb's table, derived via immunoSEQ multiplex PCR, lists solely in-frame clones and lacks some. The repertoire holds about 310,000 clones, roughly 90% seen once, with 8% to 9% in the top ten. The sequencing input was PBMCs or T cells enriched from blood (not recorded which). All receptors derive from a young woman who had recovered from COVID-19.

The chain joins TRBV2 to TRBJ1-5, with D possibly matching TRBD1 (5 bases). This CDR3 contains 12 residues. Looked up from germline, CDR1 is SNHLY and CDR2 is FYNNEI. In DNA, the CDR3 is TGTGCTGGGGGGGGGAACAATCAGCCCCAGCATTTT. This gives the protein CAGGGNNQPQHF.

As DNA, the CDR3 is TGTGCCAGCAGCTTAAGACGACAGGGGAACTATGGCTACACCTTC. Its translation is CASSLRRQGNYGYTF. J is TRBJ1-2 and V is TRBV7-2; 8 bases fit TRBD1. Trimming cost V 2 bases and J 2 bases; bases outside gene matches: 4. The CDR3 consists of 15 residues. The germline gives CDR1 SGHTA, CDR2 FQGNSA. Together with reference TRBV7-2 and TRBJ1-2, the CDR3 gives the full variable domain: GAGVSQSPSNKVTEKGKDVELRCDPISGHTALYWYRQSLGQGLEFLIYFQGNSAPDKSGLPSDRFSAERTGGSVSTLTIQRTQQEDSAVYLCASSLRRQGNYGYTFGSGTRLTVV.